Here is one T cell receptor (beta chain) with its context. The CDR3 covers 13 residues. Germline CDR1 is SGHRS and CDR2 is YFSETQ. V shed 4 bases, J shed 11 bases, and the junction held 11 bases outside the gene matches. This specimen belongs to a study of blood T cell repertoires in COVID-19. This table comes from immunoSEQ multiplex PCR, and its TCRdb copy is limited to in-frame clones, with some not included. The profile shows nearly 250,000 clones, almost 85% of them singletons. The sample consisted of peripheral blood. The TCR comes from a woman older than 75 with acute or convalescent COVID-19. The gene calls are TRBV5-1 and TRBJ1-1, with TRBD1 identical over 7 bases. CDR3 DNA sequence: TGCGCCAGCAGCATCGACAGGGCGGGTAAGGCTTTCTTT. Its translation is CASSIDRAGKAFF. Full variable domain (outside the CDR3, taken from reference TRBV5-1 and TRBJ1-1): KAGVTQTPRYLIKTRGQQVTLSCSPISGHRSVSWYQQTPGQGLQFLFEYFSETQRNKGNFPGRFSGRQFSNSRSEMNVSTLELGDSALYLCASSIDRAGKAFFGQGTRLTVV.